What follows are 22 T cell receptor beta chains derived from one specimen sequenced in a study of blood T cell repertoires in COVID-19. Produced via immunoSEQ multiplex PCR; TCRdb's table is partial and in-frame only. The sample lists around 400,000 clones, around 87% seen once, with 2.3% in the top ten. The material sequenced was peripheral blood. The receptor source for this set is a woman between 55 and 75 years old with COVID-19, enrolled during active disease.

The chain links TRBV19 to TRBJ2-5, with a tentative D call TRBD1 (5 bases). The V gene's germline CDR1 is LNHDA and CDR2 SQIVND (reference sequence). The V end lost 1 base, the J end lost 2 bases, and 14 bases lay between the germline ends. CDR3 length equals 16 residues. The CDR3 sequence: CASSIGTGRRQETQYF. The CDR3 coding sequence is TGTGCCAGTAGTATAGGAACAGGCCGTCGACAAGAGACCCAGTACTTC.

The CDR3 loop reads CASSIDGQHPSYEQYF. CDR3 in DNA: TGTGCCAGTAGTATAGATGGACAGCACCCATCTTACGAGCAGTACTTC. This rearrangement joins TRBV19 to TRBJ2-7; D may be TRBD1 (6 bases). V lost 0 bases and J lost 4, with 16 bases in between. Germline V lookup: CDR1 LNHDA, CDR2 SQIVND (reference sequence). CDR3 length: 16 residues.

The rearrangement uses TRBV11-2 and TRBJ2-7; a weak D match, TRBD2 (5 bases). Trimming took off 0 bases at V and 0 bases at J, with 9 bases between the two ends. This CDR3 contains 15 residues. Germline CDR1 SGHAT, CDR2 FQNNGV. The CDR3 protein is CASSLDSGSSYEQYF. DNA for the CDR3: TGTGCCAGCAGCTTAGACTCGGGGAGCTCCTACGAGCAGTACTTC.

J is TRBJ1-6 and V is TRBV6-1; D ambiguous. The CDR3 contains 17 residues. V shed 0 bases and J shed 0 bases, with 9 bases lying between them. CDR1 is MNHNS, CDR2 SASEGT, per germline. The CDR3 DNA reads TGTGCCAGCAGTGAAGCCGGGTATAGCTCCTATAATTCACCCCTCCACTTT. This gives the protein CASSEAGYSSYNSPLHF.

The rearrangement links TRBV4-2 to TRBJ2-7; D call uncertain. The length of the CDR3 is 14 residues. From germline, CDR1 is LGHNA and CDR2 YNFKEQ. V was pared by 1 base and J by 3 bases, with 10 bases between. The CDR3 DNA reads as TGTGCCAGCAGCCAAGGGTCAGTAAACTACGAGCAGTACTTC. Protein: CASSQGSVNYEQYF.

The chain combines TRBV27 with TRBJ1-6; 7 bases match TRBD1. Germline V gene data show CDR1 as MNHEY and CDR2 as SMNVEV (reference sequence). The CDR3 totals 16 residues. Losses at the gene ends were 5 bases for V and 0 bases for J; bases not matched to a gene: 4. The CDR3 DNA follows: TGTGCCAGCAGTCCGGACAGGCGCTCCTATAATTCACCCCTCCACTTT. Translation: CASSPDRRSYNSPLHF.

This chain connects TRBV14 to TRBJ1-6; D ambiguous. Trimming stripped 4 bases from V and 9 bases from J, with 13 bases between. The length of the CDR3 is 14 residues. CDR1 is SGHDN and CDR2 is FVKESK in the germline V gene. The CDR3 nucleotides are TGTGCCAGCAGCCCCACGCGGGGTCCTTCACCCCTCCACTTT. It yields the protein CASSPTRGPSPLHF.

This clone showed up just once. The chain is built from TRBV2 and TRBJ2-5; the match to TRBD2 covers 8 bases. The CDR3 has 15 amino acids. Germline CDR1 is SNHLY and CDR2 is FYNNEI. V dropped 6 bases and J dropped 4; count of bases not matched to a gene: 10. The CDR3 DNA follows: TGTGCCAGCAGGAGGGCACCGGGGGGGACAGAGACCCAGTACTTC. This gives the protein CASRRAPGGTETQYF.

This sequence joins TRBV28 and TRBJ1-2; D is uncertain. The CDR3 contains 15 residues. CDR1 MDHEN and CDR2 SYDVKM come from the germline V gene. Trimming took off 2 bases at V and 2 bases at J, with 12 bases between the two ends. The chain's CDR3 is CASSLRSPINYGYTF. Written as DNA, the CDR3 is TGTGCCAGCAGTTTACGGAGCCCCATCAACTATGGCTACACCTTC.

The chain uses TRBV23-1 and TRBJ1-5; D unresolved. TRBV23-1 is marked as an open reading frame, function uncertain. V gave up 3 bases and J gave up 2 bases, with 20 bases separating them. The CDR3 sequence is 18 residues long. DNA for the CDR3: TGCGCCAGCAGTCAGTCGGAGAGGGTTGAGTATGGCAATCAGCCCCAGCATTTT. Its protein is CASSQSERVEYGNQPQHF.

The chain recombines TRBV28 with TRBJ2-7; possibly TRBD1 for D (6 bases). The germline V gene has CDR1 MDHEN and CDR2 SYDVKM. This CDR3 has 15 amino acids. Between the trimmed V and J ends, which lost 2 bases and 2 bases, there was a span of 13 bases. The CDR3 DNA follows: TGTGCCAGCAGTTTACTCGGACAGAAAACCTACGAGCAGTACTTC. Translating gives CASSLLGQKTYEQYF.

The chain's CDR3 is CAWRRTVNGEQYF. In DNA form, the CDR3 reads TGTGCCTGGAGACGGACAGTGAATGGGGAGCAGTACTTC. The chain employs TRBV30 and TRBJ2-7; tentative D call: TRBD1 (6 bases). The CDR3 sequence is 13 residues long. Germline CDR1 reads GTSNPN; CDR2 reads SVGIG (reference sequence). Trimming shortened V by 3 bases and J by 7 bases, and 16 bases separated the two germline ends.

This chain connects TRBV6-5 to TRBJ1-5, with D perhaps matching TRBD1 (6 bases). Trimming removed 5 bases at V and 3 bases at J, with 8 bases between. This CDR3 comprises 13 residues. Germline V gene data show CDR1 as MNHEY and CDR2 as SVGAGI. This chain's CDR3 is CASSRDNNQPQHF. CDR3 in DNA: TGTGCCAGCAGTCGGGACAACAATCAGCCCCAGCATTTT.

This chain uses TRBV6-5 with TRBJ1-5; 7 nucleotides match TRBD1. The germline CDR1 and CDR2 sequences are MNHEY and SVGAGI. The CDR3 consists of 15 residues. J lost 7 bases, V lost 5 bases, and 11 bases had no gene match. CDR3 protein: CASSPKTGEGQPQHF. CDR3 nucleotide sequence: TGTGCCAGCAGTCCGAAAACAGGGGAAGGGCAGCCCCAGCATTTT.

V usage is TRBV7-3 and J usage is TRBJ2-3; D may be TRBD2 (6 bases). Germline V CDR1 and CDR2: SGHTA, FQGTGA. V gave up 2 bases and J gave up 5 bases, with 17 bases separating them. The CDR3 has 16 amino acids. CDR3 sequence (DNA): TGTGCCAGCAGCTTATACGCGGGACCCCGGGTAGATACGCAGTATTTT. Translating it yields CASSLYAGPRVDTQYF.

V usage is TRBV7-3 and J usage is TRBJ1-1; D remains unclear. The CDR3 contains 13 residues. CDR1 is SGHTA and CDR2 is FQGTGA in the germline V gene. Trimming removed 1 base from V and 4 bases from J, with 7 bases in between. The CDR3 DNA reads as TGTGCCAGCAGCTTAATTGGCGGCACTGAAGCTTTCTTT. Protein product: CASSLIGGTEAFF.

CDR3 sequence (DNA): TGTGCCAGTAGTGATTTAGGGGTCAACACCGGGGAGCTGTTTTTT. Residues: CASSDLGVNTGELFF. The J gene is TRBJ2-2, the V gene TRBV19, with D perhaps matching TRBD1 (5 bases). From germline, CDR1 is LNHDA and CDR2 SQIVND (reference sequence). Trimming took off 5 bases at V and 2 bases at J, with 12 bases between the two ends. The CDR3 spans 15 residues.

The chain uses TRBV28 and TRBJ2-7; D remains unclear. Germline V gene data show CDR1 as MDHEN and CDR2 as SYDVKM. Between the trimmed V and J ends, which lost 3 bases and 5 bases, there was a span of 11 bases. This CDR3 spans 13 amino acids. CDR3 coding DNA: TGTGCCAGCAGTTTGGAGTATTCGGACGAGCAGTACTTC. Amino acid sequence: CASSLEYSDEQYF.

CDR3 bases: TGTGCCAGCAGCTCTGGGGGGACTCTTAACTATGGCTACACCTTC. Its protein is CASSSGGTLNYGYTF. The V and J genes are TRBV7-3 and TRBJ1-2; tentatively, D is TRBD1 (5 bases). Looked up from germline, CDR1 is SGHTA and CDR2 is FQGTGA. The CDR3 has 15 amino acids. The V gene lost 4 bases and the J gene lost 1 base, with 13 bases spanning the gap.

The rearrangement uses TRBV2 and TRBJ2-3, with 11 bases aligning to TRBD2. The CDR3 sequence is 16 residues long. V lost 7 bases to trimming and J lost 3 bases; unmatched junction nucleotides: 9. CDR1 and CDR2 (germline): SNHLY, FYNNEI. CDR3 sequence reads: CASTPGLAVGTDTQYF. CDR3 DNA: TGTGCCAGCACCCCGGGACTAGCGGTGGGTACAGATACGCAGTATTTT.

V and J are TRBV6-6 and TRBJ1-2; D is perhaps TRBD1 (5 bases). CDR3 length: 13 residues. The germline V and J ends were trimmed by 5 bases and 5 bases, with 12 bases remaining between them. CDR1 is MNHNY and CDR2 is SVGAGI in the germline V gene (reference sequence). The CDR3 nucleotides are TGTGCCAGCAGTCCCCAGGGCCTGTATGGCTACACCTTC. It yields the protein CASSPQGLYGYTF.

This clone was observed a few times. The chain joins TRBV14 to TRBJ1-5; D possibly corresponds to TRBD1 (6 bases). V lost 6 bases to trimming and J lost 7 bases, with 16 bases between them. The germline gives CDR1 SGHDN, CDR2 FVKESK. The CDR3 sequence is 14 residues long. In nucleotides, the CDR3 is TGTGCCAGCAGTCTTACAGGGAGCGGACAGCCCCAGCATTTT. It encodes CASSLTGSGQPQHF.